This T cell receptor (beta chain) stems from a study of blood T cells in healthy people across ages. Primed by a sample-barcoded 5' primer and a J-beta primer mix, a second PCR proceeded for 7 to 11 cycles. Any given sample supplied a minimum of 2.5 million CDR3-containing paired-end reads. TCRdb used MiXCR to reprocess the 5' RACE reads, holding one entry per CDR3 protein. The table lists approximately 850,000 distinct CDR3 sequences, roughly 50% of them singletons. A word on this clonotype: Its specificity is unknown.

Whole-study results and caveats: Researchers judged that diversity estimates from one million T cells fell short of true values. With age, beta diversity per million T cells declined roughly linearly, significantly by 30 to 40.

J was trimmed by 5 bases and V by 11 bases; bases with no gene match: 5. This CDR3 is built from 13 residues. Germline V lookup: CDR1 KGHDR, CDR2 SFDVKD. The genes are TRBV24-1 and TRBJ2-3, with 11 bases aligning to TRBD1. The sequence was obtained from a young man in good health. What was sequenced was blood. CDR3 bases: TGTGCCAGTGGGACAGGGGGAGAAGATACGCAGTATTTT. Translation gives CASGTGGEDTQYF.